This T cell receptor beta chain was captured by sequencing in a study of brain metastases from non-small cell lung cancer. This clone was counted a single time. The antigen is undetermined. Assay: immunoSEQ multiplex PCR; the TCRdb copy retains only in-frame clones and omits some. The sample holds just under 550 clones, around 90% seen once. Findings and limits, study-wide: Expanded T-cell clones appeared in around 64% of brain metastases over primaries. Fewer infiltrating T cells were found in brain metastases than primaries.

Germline V gives CDR1 SEHNR, CDR2 FQNEAQ (reference sequence). J lost 13 bases, V lost 5 bases, and 20 bases had no gene match. CDR3 length: 17 residues. The sequenced material came from tissue from a brain metastasis. The rearrangement uses TRBV7-9 and TRBJ2-1, with 10 bases matching TRBD1. The source of this sequence is a donor aged 40 or over with non-small cell lung cancer. The CDR3 is CASSIGQGVSGAETQFF. The CDR3, as DNA: TGTGCCAGCAGCATCGGACAGGGGGTTAGCGGGGCCGAGACTCAGTTCTTC.